The 20 T cell receptor beta chains in this list originate from one sample, sequenced in a study of OX40 agonist ivuxolimab in advanced cancers. TCRdb's table, derived via immunoSEQ multiplex PCR, lists solely in-frame clones and lacks some. The sample shows roughly 91,000 clones, about 96% of them seen only once. Sample: CD4+ or CD8+ T cells sorted from blood, taken in a trial of the OX40 agonist ivuxolimab. These receptors were collected from an adult with an advanced solid tumor such as melanoma, head and neck, liver or kidney cancer.

The chain combines TRBV7-2 with TRBJ2-7; D gene uncertain. This CDR3 contains 14 residues. The germline V gene has CDR1 SGHTA and CDR2 FQGNSA. V lost 3 bases and J lost 2, with 11 bases in between. The CDR3 is CASSFLPGTYEQYF. For the CDR3, the DNA is TGTGCCAGCAGCTTTTTACCCGGAACCTACGAGCAGTACTTC.

The chain couples TRBV28 to TRBJ1-2; 9 nucleotides agree with TRBD1. This CDR3 is 14 amino acids long. With 4 bases clipped from V and 7 bases from J, the junction kept 7 bases outside the gene matches. Per germline, CDR1 MDHEN and CDR2 SYDVKM. The CDR3 spells CASSSSGTGSGYTF. The CDR3 nucleotides are TGTGCCAGCAGTTCTTCCGGGACAGGGTCTGGCTACACCTTC.

The rearrangement uses TRBV28 and TRBJ2-7; D gene unclear. The CDR3 contains 13 residues. Trimming pared 1 base from V and 2 bases from J, leaving 6 bases between. Germline CDR1 MDHEN, CDR2 SYDVKM. CDR3 sequence reads: CASSLSATYEQYF. The CDR3 DNA is TGTGCCAGCAGTTTATCAGCGACCTACGAGCAGTACTTC.

Comment on this clone: At one of its ends the junction is not consistent with the germline gene, which may arise from a read error. This chain joins TRBV30 and TRBJ2-1, with D perhaps TRBD1 or TRBD2 (5 bases each). Germline V gene data show CDR1 as GTSNPN and CDR2 as SVGIG (reference sequence). The CDR3 runs to 14 residues. The CDR3 DNA reads as TGTGCCTGGGCGGCCGGGATGGGCAGGGATGAGCAGCTCTTC. It is translated as CAWAAGMGRDEQLF.

This clone was counted a few times. CDR3 amino acids: CASSAKAQPQHF. The CDR3 DNA reads TGTGCCAGCAGCGCCAAGGCTCAGCCCCAGCATTTT. J is TRBJ1-5 and V is TRBV11-1; no reliable D call. V dropped 5 bases and J dropped 6 bases, with 8 bases sitting between them. Per germline, CDR1 SGHAT and CDR2 FQDESV (reference sequence). The CDR3 is 12 residues long.

This clone was recorded only once. The rearrangement uses TRBV28 and TRBJ2-3, with 16 bases that match TRBD2. CDR1 is MDHEN and CDR2 is SYDVKM in the germline V gene. V shed 7 bases and J 0 bases; nucleotides not matched to a gene: 7. The CDR3 is 18 amino acids. CDR3 DNA sequence: TGTGCCAGCACTCCCCTGGGACTAGCGGGAGGGAGCACAGATACGCAGTATTTT. Translated, it gives CASTPLGLAGGSTDTQYF.

The V call is TRBV5-6, the J call TRBJ2-1; a possible D gene is TRBD1 (6 bases). Germline V CDR1 and CDR2: SGHDT, YYEEEE. CDR3 size: 14 residues. Deletions cut 0 bases from V and 3 bases from J, with 7 bases between. The DNA for the CDR3 is TGTGCCAGCAGCTTGGGACAGGACTACAATGAGCAGTTCTTC. Its protein is CASSLGQDYNEQFF.

The rearrangement links TRBV4-2 to TRBJ2-7; the match to TRBD2 covers 10 bases. The CDR3 is made up of 15 amino acids. Germline assignment: CDR1 LGHNA and CDR2 YNFKEQ. J lost 2 bases, V lost 1 base, and 2 bases had no gene match. In nucleotides, the CDR3 is TGTGCCAGCAGCCAAGCCCTAGCGGGGGCCTACGAGCAGTACTTC. This gives the protein CASSQALAGAYEQYF.

The chain joins TRBV7-8 to TRBJ2-1; 8 positions match TRBD2. Per the germline V gene, CDR1 is SGHVS and CDR2 is FQNEAQ. The J segment lost 4 bases and the V segment lost 8 bases, leaving 7 bases of the junction unmatched. The CDR3 consists of 14 residues. The CDR3 nucleotides are TGTGCCAGCGGCCTAGCGGGTGGATACAATGAGCAGTTCTTC. Its translation is CASGLAGGYNEQFF.

The chain uses TRBV7-6 and TRBJ2-7, with 12 nucleotides matching TRBD1. Trimming at V came to 0 bases and at J to 7 bases, leaving 7 bases not matched to a gene. The CDR3 loop spans 16 amino acids. Germline-derived CDR1 and CDR2 are SGHVS and FNYEAQ. The DNA of the CDR3 is TGTGCCAGCAGCTTAGCCCCGGGACAGGGGGCGGATGAGCAGTACTTC. Protein: CASSLAPGQGADEQYF.

The chain links TRBV7-8 to TRBJ2-5, with D hard to call. The germline gives CDR1 SGHVS, CDR2 FQNEAQ. The CDR3 covers 11 residues. Trimming took off 5 bases at V and 5 bases at J, with 6 bases between the two ends. The CDR3 DNA reads as TGTGCCAGCAGCCCTAGGGAGACCCAGTACTTC. Translated, it gives CASSPRETQYF.

The chain couples TRBV30 to TRBJ1-2, with 7 bases matching TRBD1. The CDR3 covers 15 residues. Germline CDR1 and CDR2: GTSNPN and SVGIG (reference sequence). The V segment lost 3 bases and the J segment 5 bases; nucleotides outside the gene matches: 12. Written as DNA, the CDR3 is TGTGCCTGGAGCTCACCAGACAGGGCTGGGTATGGCTACACCTTC. Translated: CAWSSPDRAGYGYTF. The variable domain in full, completed from reference TRBV30 and TRBJ1-2, reads SQTIHQWPATLVQPVGSPLSLECTVEGTSNPNLYWYRQAAGRGLQLLFYSVGIGQISSEVPQNLSASRPQDRQFILSSKKLLLSDSGFYLCAWSSPDRAGYGYTFGSGTRLTVV.

V usage is TRBV12-5 and J usage is TRBJ1-5; D gene uncertain. CDR1 and CDR2 (germline): LGHNT, FRNRAP. This CDR3 has 14 amino acids. Trimming pared 6 bases from V and 11 bases from J, leaving 20 bases between. CDR3 sequence reads: CASGYKVDLEAQHF. CDR3 sequence (DNA): TGTGCTAGTGGGTATAAGGTGGACCTCGAAGCCCAGCATTTT.

The chain couples TRBV9 to TRBJ2-3, with 9 bases lining up with TRBD2. This CDR3 region has 16 residues. Germline values: CDR1 SGDLS, CDR2 YYNGEE. V shed 4 bases, J shed 1 base, and the junction held 7 bases outside the gene matches. CDR3 DNA sequence: TGTGCCAGCAGCCCAAGGATAGCGGGGGGCACAGATACGCAGTATTTT. Its protein is CASSPRIAGGTDTQYF.

The rearrangement joins TRBV4-1 to TRBJ2-5, with a tentative D call TRBD1 (5 bases). Germline-derived CDR1 and CDR2 are MGHRA and YSYEKL. Deletions cut 1 base from V and 5 bases from J, with 14 bases between. CDR3 length equals 15 residues. CDR3 bases: TGCGCCAGCAGCCAAGTCAAAGCAGGGTGGGAGACCCAGTACTTC. Its protein product is CASSQVKAGWETQYF.

The chain combines TRBV2 with TRBJ1-2, with a tentative D call TRBD1 (6 bases). The V end lost 3 bases, the J end lost 5 bases, and 16 bases lay between the germline ends. Germline CDR1 and CDR2: SNHLY and FYNNEI. This CDR3 is built from 15 residues. The CDR3 region has the DNA TGTGCCAGCAGTGATACAGGGAGTTGGCGTTATGGCTACACCTTC. This codes for CASSDTGSWRYGYTF.

The CDR3 here is CASSLGGGEQYF. CDR3 DNA: TGTGCCAGCAGCTTAGGTGGGGGCGAGCAGTACTTC. The chain recombines TRBV11-1 with TRBJ2-7; D is tentatively TRBD1 or TRBD2 (5 bases each). The CDR3 sequence is 12 residues long. From germline, CDR1 is SGHAT and CDR2 FQDESV (reference sequence). Trimming pared 1 base from V and 6 bases from J, leaving 7 bases between.

This clone appeared once. The rearrangement uses TRBV28 and TRBJ2-1; 7 bases are shared with TRBD2. The CDR3 totals 12 residues. Looked up from germline, CDR1 is MDHEN and CDR2 is SYDVKM. The V gene end was trimmed by 3 bases and the J gene end by 10 bases; junction bases not matched to a gene: 3. This CDR3 reads CASSLAGREQFF. The CDR3 DNA sequence: TGTGCCAGCAGTTTGGCCGGGAGGGAGCAGTTCTTC.

The rearrangement links TRBV7-8 to TRBJ2-2; TRBD2 is a possible D gene (5 bases). CDR3 length equals 15 residues. V was trimmed by 1 base and J by 0 bases, leaving 6 bases between them. Germline V CDR1 and CDR2: SGHVS, FQNEAQ. The CDR3, as DNA: TGTGCCAGCAGCTTAGACGGGGCGAACACCGGGGAGCTGTTTTTT. This gives the protein CASSLDGANTGELFF.

This clone is a singleton in its sample. The V gene is TRBV28, the J gene TRBJ2-5; D unclear. Germline values: CDR1 MDHEN, CDR2 SYDVKM. The CDR3 covers 14 residues. V lost 3 bases, J lost 2 bases, and 10 bases lay in between. This chain's CDR3 is CASSFRQRQETQYF. DNA for the CDR3: TGTGCCAGCAGTTTTCGCCAGAGACAAGAGACCCAGTACTTC.